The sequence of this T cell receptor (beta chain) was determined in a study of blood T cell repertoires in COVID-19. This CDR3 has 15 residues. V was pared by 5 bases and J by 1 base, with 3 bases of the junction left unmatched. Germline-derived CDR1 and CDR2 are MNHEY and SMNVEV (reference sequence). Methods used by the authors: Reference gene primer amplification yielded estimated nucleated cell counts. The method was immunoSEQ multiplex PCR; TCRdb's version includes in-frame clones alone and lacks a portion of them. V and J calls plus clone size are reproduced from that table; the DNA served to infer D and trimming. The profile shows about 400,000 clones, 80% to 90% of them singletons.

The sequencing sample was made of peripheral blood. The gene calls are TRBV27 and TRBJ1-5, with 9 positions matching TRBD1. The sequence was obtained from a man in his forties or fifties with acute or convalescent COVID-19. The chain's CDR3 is CASSPGQGSNQPQHF. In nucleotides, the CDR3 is TGTGCCAGCAGTCCCGGACAGGGGAGCAATCAGCCCCAGCATTTT.